Presented here are 28 T cell receptor beta chains from one specimen sequenced in a study of blood T cell repertoires in COVID-19 (dated by TCRdb to between 2020 and 2021). The library came from the immunoSEQ multiplex PCR assay. The table comes from immuneACCESS by way of TCRdb, which keeps in-frame sequences with V and J called. Part of the clones is missing from these tables; in studies checked, under half for an unresolved V gene and the rest for unknown reasons. Recorded for this sample are about 92,000 clones; around 93% of them occurred a single time. About 1.7% of the sample lies in the top ten. Sequenced sample: peripheral blood. These receptors all come from a human donor with active COVID-19. The donor label of this sample is uncertain.

The chain carries TRBV14 and TRBJ2-4; D perhaps matches TRBD1 (6 bases). Looked up from germline, CDR1 is SGHDN and CDR2 is FVKESK. This CDR3 is built from 13 residues. The V end was cut by 1 base, the J end by 9 bases, with 10 bases between. The CDR3 loop reads CASSQAGDGIQYF. CDR3 nucleotide sequence: TGTGCCAGCAGCCAAGCAGGGGACGGCATTCAGTACTTC.

J is TRBJ2-3 and V is TRBV20-1; 13 bases match TRBD2. This CDR3 has 15 amino acids. Germline CDR1 and CDR2: DFQATT and SNEGSKA (reference sequence). Trimming at V came to 3 bases and at J to 3 bases, leaving 3 bases not matched to a gene. The CDR3 bases are TGCAGTGCTAGTCCGGGACTAGCGGGGACAGATACGCAGTATTTT. As protein: CSASPGLAGTDTQYF.

This chain connects TRBV3-1 (or the pseudogene TRBV3-2) to TRBJ2-5; 7 bases match TRBD2. Trimming removed 0 bases from V and 2 bases from J; junction bases left unmatched: 9. This CDR3 contains 17 residues. CDR1 is LGHDT and CDR2 is YNNKEL in the germline V gene (reference sequence). The chain's CDR3 is CASSQDRRRGVQETQYF. CDR3 bases: TGTGCCAGCAGCCAAGATCGAAGACGGGGGGTACAAGAGACCCAGTACTTC.

The chain links TRBV18 to TRBJ2-1; D may be TRBD1 (5 bases). V was clipped by 0 bases and J by 5 bases, with 8 bases between them. The length of the CDR3 is 14 residues. Germline CDR1 KGHSH, CDR2 LQKENI. The CDR3 DNA reads TGTGCCAGCTCACCACCCAGGGTGAACAATGAGCAGTTCTTC. This sequence encodes CASSPPRVNNEQFF.

The chain joins TRBV18 to TRBJ2-2; D perhaps matches TRBD2 (7 bases). Trimming removed 0 bases at V and 0 bases at J, with 11 bases between. CDR3 length equals 17 residues. CDR1 is KGHSH, CDR2 LQKENI, per germline. The CDR3: CASSPPGGATNTGELFF. In DNA, the CDR3 is TGTGCCAGCTCACCACCGGGGGGGGCAACGAACACCGGGGAGCTGTTTTTT.

This sequence joins TRBV18 and TRBJ1-3, with a weak D call TRBD1 (6 bases). Per the germline V gene, CDR1 is KGHSH and CDR2 is LQKENI. The CDR3 totals 16 residues. V was trimmed by 3 bases and J by 0 bases, leaving 12 bases between them. As DNA, the CDR3 is TGTGCCAGCTCACCCGAAGGACAGACCTCTGGAAACACCATATATTTT. Translation: CASSPEGQTSGNTIYF.

The chain links TRBV10-3 to TRBJ1-4; D might be TRBD1 (5 bases). Germline loops: CDR1 ENHRY, CDR2 SYGVKD. This CDR3 has 14 amino acids. Trimming stripped 6 bases from V and 11 bases from J, with 19 bases between. The CDR3 protein is CAISKEQGVDKLFF. The CDR3, as DNA: TGTGCCATCAGCAAAGAGCAGGGTGTTGACAAACTGTTTTTT.

The chain joins TRBV5-1 to TRBJ2-2; TRBD2 matches 7 bases. J gave up 3 bases and V 4 bases, and 9 bases lay outside the gene matches. The CDR3 consists of 16 residues. Germline V CDR1 and CDR2: SGHRS, YFSETQ. The CDR3 DNA reads as TGCGCCAGCAGCGGGTTCGGACTAGACGACACCGGGGAGCTGTTTTTT. Residues: CASSGFGLDDTGELFF.

The rearrangement uses TRBV12-5 and TRBJ2-3; D uncertain. Germline loops: CDR1 LGHNT, CDR2 FRNRAP. V was pared by 1 base and J by 1 base, with 3 bases between. CDR3 length: 13 residues. The CDR3: CASGLAGTDTQYF. The CDR3 DNA is TGTGCTAGTGGTTTGGCCGGCACAGATACGCAGTATTTT.

The chain couples TRBV4-3 to TRBJ2-3; D unclear. Germline V gene lookup returns CDR1 LGHNA and CDR2 YSLEER. The CDR3 contains 16 residues. V lost 0 bases and J lost 8, with 18 bases in between. This chain's CDR3 is CASSQDSTGLSGTQYF. The CDR3 nucleotides are TGCGCCAGCAGCCAAGATTCGACTGGTCTCAGTGGTACGCAGTATTTT.

V usage is TRBV5-1 and J usage is TRBJ2-5; weak D call: TRBD2 (5 bases). Trimming shortened V by 0 bases and J by 5 bases, and 8 bases separated the two germline ends. The CDR3 has 13 residues. Germline V CDR1 and CDR2: SGHRS, YFSETQ. The CDR3 is CASSLAPGETQYF. As DNA, the CDR3 is TGCGCCAGCAGCTTGGCCCCGGGGGAGACCCAGTACTTC.

V is TRBV11-2 and J is TRBJ1-1, with D unclear. This CDR3 is 15 amino acids long. Trimming cost V 2 bases and J 0 bases, with 10 bases left between them. The V gene's germline CDR1 is SGHAT and CDR2 FQNNGV. CDR3 in amino acids: CASSLIDIMNTEAFF. The CDR3 DNA follows: TGTGCCAGCAGCTTAATAGACATTATGAACACTGAAGCTTTCTTT.

This chain joins TRBV10-3 and TRBJ2-7; 9 nucleotides match TRBD1. The CDR3 spans 14 residues. Germline CDR1 reads ENHRY; CDR2 reads SYGVKD. V gave up 8 bases and J gave up 3 bases; unmatched junction bases: 8. CDR3 in DNA: TGTGCCATCCAAGGGACAGGGAGAAACTACGAGCAGTACTTC. It encodes CAIQGTGRNYEQYF.

V gene TRBV7-3 combines with J gene TRBJ2-1, with TRBD2 matching 7 bases. V lost 2 bases and J lost 3; bases outside the gene matches: 4. CDR1 and CDR2 from the germline V gene are SGHTA and FQGTGA. CDR3 length equals 15 residues. CDR3 sequence: CASSLAGADYNEQFF. DNA for the CDR3: TGTGCCAGCAGCTTAGCGGGAGCAGACTACAATGAGCAGTTCTTC.

This clone turned up a few times. The V and J genes are TRBV6-4 and TRBJ2-1; TRBD2 agrees at 8 bases. This CDR3 region has 15 residues. Germline values: CDR1 MRHNA, CDR2 SNTAGT. The V and J ends lost 6 bases and 7 bases, in that order; junction bases with no gene match: 11. The chain's CDR3 is CASSLDGGAENEQFF. CDR3 nucleotide sequence: TGTGCCAGCAGCCTGGACGGGGGGGCGGAAAATGAGCAGTTCTTC.

The chain carries TRBV12-5 and TRBJ2-2, with D perhaps matching TRBD2 (6 bases). The CDR3 is made up of 20 amino acids. Trimming cost V 2 bases and J 7 bases, with 29 bases left between them. Looked up from germline, CDR1 is LGHNT and CDR2 is FRNRAP. CDR3 region: CASGLSWGGAPGPRVGELFF. The CDR3, as DNA: TGTGCTAGTGGTTTGAGTTGGGGAGGCGCTCCGGGACCACGAGTCGGGGAGCTGTTTTTT.

The chain employs TRBV5-1 and TRBJ1-2; 10 nucleotides line up with TRBD1. The CDR3 extends over 19 amino acids. V gave up 4 bases and J gave up 0 bases; unmatched junction bases: 15. Germline-derived CDR1 and CDR2 are SGHRS and YFSETQ. In DNA, the CDR3 is TGCGCCAGCAGCCCTGGGTGGTCGGGACAGGGGAGCGCTAACTATGGCTACACCTTC. Translating gives CASSPGWSGQGSANYGYTF. Complete variable domain (other parts from reference TRBV5-1 and TRBJ1-2): KAGVTQTPRYLIKTRGQQVTLSCSPISGHRSVSWYQQTPGQGLQFLFEYFSETQRNKGNFPGRFSGRQFSNSRSEMNVSTLELGDSALYLCASSPGWSGQGSANYGYTFGSGTRLTVV.

V gene TRBV10-3 combines with J gene TRBJ1-5, with 7 positions matching TRBD1. Trimming removed 6 bases from V and 1 base from J; junction bases left unmatched: 6. The CDR3 length is 15 residues. Germline loops: CDR1 ENHRY, CDR2 SYGVKD. CDR3: CAIRPTGESNQPQHF. CDR3 DNA sequence: TGTGCCATCAGACCAACAGGGGAAAGCAATCAGCCCCAGCATTTT.

The CDR3 DNA is TGTGCCATCAGTGAGGCGGGGATTTATGGCTACACCTTC. This sequence encodes CAISEAGIYGYTF. The chain recombines TRBV10-3 with TRBJ1-2; D call uncertain. The germline V gene has CDR1 ENHRY and CDR2 SYGVKD. The CDR3 totals 13 residues. Trimming cost V 2 bases and J 5 bases, with 9 bases left between them.

This chain connects TRBV7-9 to TRBJ1-2; no clear D gene. The CDR3 covers 16 residues. V was trimmed by 1 base and J by 4 bases, leaving 16 bases between them. Germline CDR1 and CDR2: SEHNR and FQNEAQ (reference sequence). The CDR3 loop reads CASSLGREETSYGYTF. The DNA of the CDR3 is TGTGCCAGCAGCTTAGGTCGGGAGGAGACCTCCTATGGCTACACCTTC.

The chain recombines TRBV15 with TRBJ1-6; a weak D match, TRBD1 (6 bases). Trimming took off 0 bases at V and 11 bases at J, with 14 bases between the two ends. CDR3 length equals 15 residues. Germline V gives CDR1 LNHNV, CDR2 YYDKDF (reference sequence). CDR3: CATSRDRGGAAPLHF. CDR3 sequence (DNA): TGTGCCACCAGCAGAGATAGGGGGGGGGCTGCACCCCTCCACTTT.

This chain joins TRBV14 and TRBJ1-3; D remains ambiguous. Trimming cost V 5 bases and J 4 bases, with 12 bases left between them. Germline CDR1 reads SGHDN; CDR2 reads FVKESK. The CDR3 contains 14 residues. In DNA, the CDR3 is TGTGCCAGCAGCGAGTTCAGGCGCGGAAACACCATATATTTT. It is translated as CASSEFRRGNTIYF.

This clone showed up just once. The chain employs TRBV6-1 and TRBJ2-2, with 8 bases fitting TRBD2. The J segment lost 7 bases and the V segment lost 0 bases, leaving 7 bases of the junction unmatched. The CDR3 covers 16 residues. Germline V lookup: CDR1 MNHNS, CDR2 SASEGT. The CDR3 here is CASSEARGEGFGELFF. The CDR3 DNA reads TGTGCCAGCAGTGAAGCGCGGGGGGAAGGATTCGGGGAGCTGTTTTTT.

The chain links TRBV28 to TRBJ1-6, with 7 bases fitting TRBD1. The CDR3 loop spans 15 amino acids. The V segment lost 6 bases and the J segment 6 bases; nucleotides outside the gene matches: 8. In germline, CDR1 is MDHEN, CDR2 SYDVKM. The CDR3 DNA reads TGTGCCAGCAGCCAGGCTGGGACAGTTAATTCACCCCTCCACTTT. Protein sequence: CASSQAGTVNSPLHF. The full variable domain, in which reference TRBV28 and TRBJ1-6 provide the parts outside the CDR3, is DVKVTQSSRYLVKRTGEKVFLECVQDMDHENMFWYRQDPGLGLRLIYFSYDVKMKEKGDIPEGYSVSREKKERFSLILESASTNQTSMYLCASSQAGTVNSPLHFGNGTRLTVT.

V gene TRBV11-3 combines with J gene TRBJ2-5; 8 bases align to TRBD2. The V and J ends lost 4 bases and 5 bases, in that order; junction bases with no gene match: 6. This CDR3 contains 14 residues. Germline V gene lookup returns CDR1 SGHNT and CDR2 YENEEA. CDR3 in amino acids: CASSYRGGLETQYF. Here the CDR3 DNA reads TGTGCCAGCAGCTACCGGGGGGGGTTGGAGACCCAGTACTTC.

This chain uses TRBV28 with TRBJ2-7; D unresolved. This CDR3 comprises 13 residues. Germline V lookup: CDR1 MDHEN, CDR2 SYDVKM. The germline V and J ends were trimmed by 2 bases and 4 bases, with 9 bases remaining between them. CDR3 sequence: CASSLPEAYEQYF. The CDR3 DNA follows: TGTGCCAGCAGTTTACCAGAGGCTTACGAGCAGTACTTC.

The rearrangement joins TRBV7-8 to TRBJ1-4; D gene unclear. This CDR3 has 16 residues. Germline assignment: CDR1 SGHVS and CDR2 FQNEAQ. Trimming removed 4 bases at V and 6 bases at J, with 18 bases between. The CDR3: CASSSVTYDMHEKLFF. The CDR3 bases are TGTGCCAGCAGCTCCGTAACCTACGACATGCATGAAAAACTGTTTTTT.

The count of this clone is one. V is TRBV24-1 and J is TRBJ2-3; maybe TRBD2 (7 bases). The CDR3 is 15 residues long. CDR1 is KGHDR and CDR2 is SFDVKD in the germline V gene. Trimming took 5 bases from V and 8 from J, leaving 19 bases between them. CDR3 nucleotide sequence: TGTGCCACCAGTGCGTCGGGGGGCGCGGAGAGTACGCAGTATTTT. Translating gives CATSASGGAESTQYF.